Presented here are 18 T cell receptor beta chains from one specimen sequenced in a study of blood T cell repertoires in COVID-19. Method: immunoSEQ multiplex PCR; TCRdb's copy keeps in-frame clones and lacks some. The table has roughly 260,000 clones, roughly 86% seen once. Sequencing was done on a sample of peripheral blood. These receptors all stem from a man between 40 and 49 years old who had recovered from COVID-19.

This clone was seen only a few times. The CDR3 here is CASSKDGPERDTQYF. As DNA, the CDR3 is TGCGCCAGCAGCAAAGACGGCCCGGAGAGGGATACGCAGTATTTT. This chain links TRBV5-1 with TRBJ2-3; D remains unclear. CDR3 length equals 15 residues. Germline loops: CDR1 SGHRS, CDR2 YFSETQ. V lost 4 bases, J lost 6 bases, and 18 bases lay in between.

This clone was seen more than once but under ten times. Distinct nucleotide sequences in the sample also encode this CDR3. This chain connects TRBV11-2 to TRBJ2-7; 7 positions agree with TRBD2. Germline V gene data show CDR1 as SGHAT and CDR2 as FQNNGV. V gave up 1 base and J gave up 2 bases; unmatched junction bases: 2. This CDR3 spans 14 amino acids. The CDR3 loop reads CASSLAGGTYEQYF. In nucleotides, the CDR3 is TGTGCCAGCAGCTTAGCGGGGGGAACCTACGAGCAGTACTTC.

V and J are TRBV7-9 and TRBJ2-2; unclear D gene. The CDR3 covers 17 residues. Germline V gene data show CDR1 as SEHNR and CDR2 as FQNEAQ (reference sequence). The V and J ends lost 4 bases and 0 bases respectively, with 15 bases between them. CDR3 sequence reads: CASSYSLRNANTGELFF. CDR3 bases: TGTGCCAGCAGCTATTCCTTGAGGAACGCGAACACCGGGGAGCTGTTTTTT.

V is TRBV6-6 and J is TRBJ1-1, with 7 bases matching TRBD1. With V trimmed by 3 bases and J by 1 base, 8 bases remained unmatched. CDR3 length: 16 amino acids. From germline, CDR1 is MNHNY and CDR2 SVGAGI (reference sequence). The CDR3 DNA is TGTGCCAGCAGTTATGGGACAGCCCCCAAGAACACTGAAGCTTTCTTT. It is translated as CASSYGTAPKNTEAFF.

This clone is a singleton in its sample. For the CDR3, the DNA is TGTGCCAGCAGTACAGCGGGGGAGCCGTGGGATACGCAGTATTTT. Amino acid sequence: CASSTAGEPWDTQYF. V is TRBV6-2 or TRBV6-3 and J is TRBJ2-3, with 8 bases that match TRBD2. CDR3 length: 15 residues. V was clipped by 5 bases and J by 6 bases; unmatched bases: 10. The germline V gene encodes CDR1 MNHEY and CDR2 SVGEGT.

The V call is TRBV21-1, the J call TRBJ2-3; TRBD1 was called by the table and not checked on the DNA. TRBV21-1 is a pseudogene locus. The CDR3 covers 13 residues. The CDR3 DNA reads TGTGCCAGCCCAAGGCGAAGCACAGATATGCAGTATTTT. Encoded protein: CASPRRSTDMQYF.

This chain uses TRBV7-9 with TRBJ1-5; 8 bases agree with TRBD1. V lost 0 bases, J lost 16 bases, and 8 bases stayed unmatched. CDR1 and CDR2 from the germline V gene are SEHNR and FQNEAQ (reference sequence). The CDR3 has 13 residues. The CDR3 reads CASSLAGQGTLHF. Written as DNA, the CDR3 is TGTGCCAGCAGCTTAGCCGGACAGGGTACTCTCCATTTT.

This chain connects TRBV11-2 to TRBJ2-7; 7 positions match TRBD1. The CDR3 is 14 amino acids. Germline V CDR1 and CDR2: SGHAT, FQNNGV. The V segment lost 6 bases and the J segment 2 bases; nucleotides outside the gene matches: 7. DNA of the CDR3: TGTGCCAGCAGACGTCCGGGACAGACCTACGAGCAGTACTTC. As protein: CASRRPGQTYEQYF.

The chain joins TRBV19 to TRBJ1-4, with D perhaps matching TRBD1 (5 bases). CDR1 and CDR2 from the germline V gene are LNHDA and SQIVND (reference sequence). The CDR3 sequence is 14 residues long. V lost 5 bases to trimming and J lost 11 bases, with 18 bases between them. CDR3 in DNA: TGTGCCAGTAGTCCCTCGCCGGGGGTTAGCAAACTGTTTTTT. Its translation: CASSPSPGVSKLFF.

The V and J genes are TRBV5-1 and TRBJ2-5, with 7 positions matching TRBD1. This CDR3 spans 18 amino acids. CDR1 is SGHRS, CDR2 YFSETQ, per germline. V lost 0 bases, J lost 2 bases, and 13 bases stayed unmatched. The CDR3 spells CASSLGTGAGKLQETQYF. The CDR3 region has the DNA TGCGCCAGCAGCTTGGGTACAGGGGCAGGAAAACTTCAAGAGACCCAGTACTTC.

J is TRBJ2-3 and V is TRBV7-2; maybe TRBD2 (6 bases). This CDR3 region has 18 residues. Trimming removed 0 bases from V and 4 bases from J, with 20 bases in between. Germline CDR1 and CDR2: SGHTA and FQGNSA. The DNA for the CDR3 is TGTGCCAGCAGCTTAGCGCTGCGGGCTAGCGCCAGGTCAGATACGCAGTATTTT. Amino acids: CASSLALRASARSDTQYF.

V gene TRBV28 combines with J gene TRBJ2-7, with D perhaps TRBD2 (5 bases). V shed 3 bases and J shed 3 bases, with 12 bases lying between them. Germline CDR1 is MDHEN and CDR2 is SYDVKM. The CDR3 runs to 14 residues. The CDR3 nucleotides are TGTGCCAGCAGTTTGTCGGAGGTTTACTACGAGCAGTACTTC. It is translated as CASSLSEVYYEQYF.

This clone was seen just once. The chain links TRBV6-5 to TRBJ2-3; D perhaps matches TRBD2 (5 bases). Germline V gene sequence: CDR1 MNHEY, CDR2 SVGAGI. The CDR3 has 14 residues. Trimming took 5 bases from V and 2 from J, leaving 11 bases between them. CDR3 nucleotide sequence: TGTGCCAGCAGTCGGACTGCCTACACAGATACGCAGTATTTT. It encodes CASSRTAYTDTQYF.

The rearrangement links TRBV7-9 to TRBJ2-2; D might be TRBD1 (6 bases). The CDR3 has 12 residues. The V end was cut by 8 bases, the J end by 4 bases, with 8 bases between. Germline V gene data show CDR1 as SEHNR and CDR2 as FQNEAQ (reference sequence). CDR3 sequence reads: CASQGPTGELFF. CDR3 bases: TGTGCCAGCCAGGGGCCCACCGGGGAGCTGTTTTTT.

This clone has a single count. The chain employs TRBV7-9 and TRBJ1-6, with 9 positions matching TRBD1. Germline V gene sequence: CDR1 SEHNR, CDR2 FQNEAQ (reference sequence). Trimming removed 4 bases from V and 7 bases from J; junction bases left unmatched: 11. This CDR3 comprises 17 residues. The CDR3: CASSWAGTGLRNSPLHF. For the CDR3, the DNA is TGTGCCAGCAGCTGGGCCGGGACAGGGCTTCGCAATTCACCCCTCCACTTT.

In this sample, this clone turned up a few times. V gene TRBV5-6 combines with J gene TRBJ1-5; D perhaps matches TRBD1 (6 bases). Trimming cost V 2 bases and J 4 bases, with 16 bases left between them. The CDR3 is 16 residues long. Germline V gene sequence: CDR1 SGHDT, CDR2 YYEEEE. The CDR3 bases are TGTGCCAGCAGCTTACGATGGGGGGGACAAAATCAGCCCCAGCATTTT. Its protein product is CASSLRWGGQNQPQHF.

The chain uses TRBV19 and TRBJ1-5, with 7 bases identical to TRBD1. With V trimmed by 9 bases and J by 4 bases, 3 bases remained unmatched. Germline lookup yields CDR1 LNHDA and CDR2 SQIVND (reference sequence). The CDR3 is 12 amino acids. CDR3 nucleotide sequence: TGTGCCAGCACGACAGGGAATCAGCCCCAGCATTTT. This codes for CASTTGNQPQHF.

This clone was detected only a few times. This chain links TRBV29-1 with TRBJ2-7, with 8 bases matching TRBD2. The CDR3 is made up of 13 amino acids. Looked up from germline, CDR1 is SQVTM and CDR2 is ANQGSEA. After removal of 2 bases from V and 7 bases from J, the junction contained 7 bases not matched to a gene. In DNA form, the CDR3 reads TGCAGCGTTGAATCAGACGTAGCGGGAGAGCAGTACTTC. Its translation: CSVESDVAGEQYF.